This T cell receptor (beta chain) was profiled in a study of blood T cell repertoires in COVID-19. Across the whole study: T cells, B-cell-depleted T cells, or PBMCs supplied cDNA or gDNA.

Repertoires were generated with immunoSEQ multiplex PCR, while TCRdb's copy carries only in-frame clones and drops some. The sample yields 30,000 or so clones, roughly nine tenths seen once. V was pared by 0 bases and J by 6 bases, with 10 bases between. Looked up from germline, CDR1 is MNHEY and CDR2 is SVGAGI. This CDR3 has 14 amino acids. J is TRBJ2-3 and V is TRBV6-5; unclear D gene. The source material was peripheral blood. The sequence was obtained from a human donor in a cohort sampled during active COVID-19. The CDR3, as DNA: TGTGCCAGCAGTTACTCGACTCTAGTGGATACGCAGTATTTT. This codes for CASSYSTLVDTQYF.